The rows below give T cell receptor beta chains drawn from one sample of a study of blood T cell repertoires in COVID-19. Repertoires were generated with immunoSEQ multiplex PCR, while TCRdb's copy carries only in-frame clones and drops some. The table shows approximately 270,000 clones, with roughly 91% occurring only once. Sequencing was performed on PBMCs or T cells enriched from blood (not recorded which). All receptors come from a woman between 55 and 75 years old who had recovered from COVID-19. CDR3s include the opening cysteine and the closing phenylalanine or tryptophan. The D gene is left open where the match is weak. Size is omitted from some rows. Given values are once, few, many or a class for expanded clones.

d_call j_call clone_size v_call cdr3_nt cdr3_aa
TRBD1 TRBJ1-5 NA TRBV5-1 TGCGCCAGCAGCCTGGACAGGGGAGGCAATCAGCCCCAGCATTTT CASSLDRGGNQPQHF
TRBD2 TRBJ2-1 NA TRBV28 TGTGCCAGCACCGGCGGGAGGGCCAACAATGAGCAGTTCTTC CASTGGRANNEQFF
NA TRBJ2-5 NA TRBV28 TGTGCCAGCAGCCTTACGGAGGCACAGTACTTC CASSLTEAQYF
TRBD1 TRBJ2-6 NA TRBV6-4 TGTGCCAGCGGGGGGACAGGGTCAGCGGGGGCCAACGTCCTGACTTTC CASGGTGSAGANVLTF
NA TRBJ1-2 NA TRBV11-2 TGTGCCAGCAGCCTACAGGGAAACTATGGCTACACCTTC CASSLQGNYGYTF
NA TRBJ2-7 NA TRBV28 TGTGCCAGCAGTTCGCGGGGCAGACCCAGAAGTCCCTACGAGCAGTACTTC CASSSRGRPRSPYEQYF
TRBD2 TRBJ2-3 NA TRBV30 TGTGCCTTAACTAGCGGGAGCACAGATACGCAGTATTTT CALTSGSTDTQYF
NA TRBJ1-1 NA TRBV28 TGTGCCAGCACCAGGGATGAGAACACTGAAGCTTTCTTT CASTRDENTEAFF
TRBD1 TRBJ1-2 once TRBV19 TGTGCCAGTCGACAGACAGGGGCCTATGGCTACACCTTC CASRQTGAYGYTF
NA TRBJ2-3 NA TRBV5-1 TGCGCCAGCAGCCCGGGGGCAGGGGGGACAGATACGCAGTATTTT CASSPGAGGTDTQYF
TRBD1 TRBJ1-2 NA TRBV7-3 TGTGCCAGCAGCCCCGGACAGGGGGCACATTATGGCTACACCTTC CASSPGQGAHYGYTF
NA TRBJ2-2 NA TRBV10-1 TGCGCCACGGGGACACCTATCACCGGGGAGCTGTTTTTT CATGTPITGELFF
TRBD1 TRBJ1-6 NA TRBV5-4 TGTGCCTCCAGCTTGAAGAACAGGGGGCGATCACCCCTCCACTTT CASSLKNRGRSPLHF
NA TRBJ2-7 NA TRBV3-1/TRBV3-2 TGTGCCAGCAGCCAAGTAGGGGTTCAAGAGCAGTACTTC CASSQVGVQEQYF
TRBD1 TRBJ2-7 NA TRBV28 TGTGCCAGCAGTTTGGCGAGGGGGCCCTACGAGCAGTACTTC CASSLARGPYEQYF
NA TRBJ1-3 NA TRBV2 TGTGCCAGCAGTGAAATTCAGGGTCTCAACACCATATATTTT CASSEIQGLNTIYF
NA TRBJ2-3 once TRBV7-6 TGTGCCAGCAGCTTATTAGCGAGGAGCACAGATACGCAGTATTTT CASSLLARSTDTQYF
NA TRBJ2-2 NA TRBV7-3 TGTGCCAGCAGCAACTCCAGGGTTACCGGGGAGCTGTTTTTT CASSNSRVTGELFF
TRBD1 TRBJ1-1 NA TRBV6-5 TGTGCCAGCAGCGGACAGGGAGTATGGCACACTGAAGCTTTCTTT CASSGQGVWHTEAFF
TRBD1 TRBJ1-4 NA TRBV27 TGTGCCAGCAGTTTATCGGGACCAGGGGGCTTGAATGAAAAACTGTTTTTT CASSLSGPGGLNEKLFF
TRBD2 TRBJ2-7 NA TRBV27 TGTGCCAGCAGTTTTGGGACTAGCCGCGGGGAGCAGTACTTC CASSFGTSRGEQYF
TRBD1 TRBJ1-3 NA TRBV5-1 TGCGCCAGCAGCTTGGATAGGGGGCTCGGAAACACCATATATTTT CASSLDRGLGNTIYF
NA TRBJ1-2 NA TRBV7-3 TGTGCCAGCAGCTTTCTTGGGGGCGCGGGCTATGGCTACACCTTC CASSFLGGAGYGYTF
TRBD2 TRBJ2-2 once TRBV19 TGTGCCAGTAGTCTCCGGACTAGCGGGAGATCTGCCGGGGAGCTGTTTTTT CASSLRTSGRSAGELFF
TRBD2 TRBJ2-5 NA TRBV7-9 TGTGCCAGCAGCTTCAGGACTAGCGGGAGTGAAGAGACCCAGTACTTC CASSFRTSGSEETQYF
NA TRBJ2-7 NA TRBV7-9 TGTGCCAGCAGCGATACTACCGAGCAGTACTTC CASSDTTEQYF
TRBD2 TRBJ2-2 NA TRBV20-1 TGCAGTGCTAGTAGCGGGGCGGACACCGGGGAGCTGTTTTTT CSASSGADTGELFF
TRBD1 TRBJ2-1 NA TRBV15 TGTGCCACCAGCAGAGATGGGACAGGGAGTGGTGAGCAGTTCTTC CATSRDGTGSGEQFF
TRBD2 TRBJ2-1 NA TRBV18 TGTGCCAGCTCACCACCGGGACTAGCGGGGGGGGACAATGAGCAGTTCTTC CASSPPGLAGGDNEQFF
NA TRBJ1-2 NA TRBV29-1 TGCAGCGTTGAAAGGGGGGGCCTTGACAGGTATTATGGCTACACCTTC CSVERGGLDRYYGYTF
TRBD1 TRBJ1-1 NA TRBV5-6 TGTGCCAGCAGCGCACTGACAGGGCGAACTGAAGCTTTCTTT CASSALTGRTEAFF
TRBD2 TRBJ2-1 NA TRBV7-9 TGTGCCAGCCGACTAGCGAATGAGCAGTTCTTC CASRLANEQFF
NA TRBJ1-2 NA TRBV6-5 TGTGCCAGCAGTTACTCGACAGGTGATGGCTACACCTTC CASSYSTGDGYTF
NA TRBJ2-2 NA TRBV28 TGTGCCAGCAGCTCCGGGTACACCGGGGAGCTGTTTTTT CASSSGYTGELFF
TRBD1 TRBJ2-7 NA TRBV24-1 TGTGCCACCAGTGCCCGACAGGGGGCATATGAGCAGTACTTC CATSARQGAYEQYF
NA TRBJ2-6 once TRBV5-1 TGCGCCAGCTCCGCGTCTGGGGCCAACGTCCTGACTTTC CASSASGANVLTF
NA TRBJ2-5 NA TRBV30 TGTGCCTTACTCGCCCTAGCACCATCTGGGACCCAGTACTTC CALLALAPSGTQYF
NA TRBJ1-2 NA TRBV3-1/TRBV3-2 TGTGCCAGCAGCCTAATGTATAGCTACACCTTC CASSLMYSYTF
TRBD1 TRBJ1-5 NA TRBV4-2 TGTGCCAGCAGCGAAGCCCCAGGGGGGAATCAGCCCCAGCATTTT CASSEAPGGNQPQHF
NA TRBJ1-6 few TRBV5-4 TGTGCCAGCAGCTTTGACAGCTACCTTTCACCCCTCCACTTT CASSFDSYLSPLHF
TRBD2 TRBJ2-3 NA TRBV7-6 TGTGCCAGCAGCTCCGGACTAGCGGGGCGCACAGATACGCAGTATTTT CASSSGLAGRTDTQYF
TRBD1 TRBJ2-7 NA TRBV10-3 TGTGCCATCGGGTCCGGACAGGGGGCTAAAGCCTACGAGCAGTACTTC CAIGSGQGAKAYEQYF
TRBD1 TRBJ1-4 NA TRBV7-2 TGTGCCAGCAGCGCCCAGACAGGGACGAATGAAAAACTGTTTTTT CASSAQTGTNEKLFF
NA TRBJ1-2 NA TRBV7-9 TGTGCCAGCCTGTGGATGGGAGGAGATGGCTACACCTTC CASLWMGGDGYTF
TRBD1 TRBJ2-7 NA TRBV29-1 TGCAGCACTGCTTGGGACAGGGGGTACGAGCAGTACTTC CSTAWDRGYEQYF
NA TRBJ1-6 NA TRBV14 TGTGCCAGCAGCCCTCGGGACAAAAATTCACCCCTCCACTTT CASSPRDKNSPLHF